This passage covers 21 T cell receptor beta chains from one sample sequenced in a study of T cells in Graves' hyperthyroidism and ophthalmopathy (dated by TCRdb to about 2019). Libraries were prepared through multiplex PCR. TCRdb records Illumina HiSeq 2000 as the sequencer. The TCR beta CDR3 regions were amplified from the RNA transcripts. For the first round of RT-PCR on the TCR CDR3, the HTBI primer set was used together with the Qiagen OneStep RT-PCR kit. TCRdb trimmed the raw reads at Q25, called clones with MiXCR and kept productive beta chains. Duplicate CDR3 protein sequences are folded into a single record with the most common DNA and genes. The sample table contains 550,000 to 650,000 distinct CDR3 sequences; only one count was recorded for 14% of them. The ten largest make up 5.8% of the sample. Sequencing input: blood. Receptors originate from a woman in her thirties with Graves' hyperthyroidism that later progressed to Graves' ophthalmopathy.

This clonotype appeared many times. J is TRBJ2-1 and V is TRBV4-1, with a tentative D call TRBD2 (6 bases). Trimming shortened V by 1 base and J by 10 bases, and 11 bases separated the two germline ends. Germline V lookup: CDR1 MGHRA, CDR2 YSYEKL. The CDR3 spans 13 residues. DNA for the CDR3: TGCGCCAGCAGCCAAGCTCGCCTAGCGGAGCAGTTCTTC. It is translated as CASSQARLAEQFF.

The table lists this clonotype with many counts. The chain carries TRBV12-3 or TRBV12-4 and TRBJ2-1; D is perhaps TRBD2 (6 bases). Trimming cost V 7 bases and J 2 bases, with 12 bases left between them. This CDR3 is built from 14 residues. The CDR3 sequence: CASIRSSAYNEQFF. In DNA form, the CDR3 reads TGTGCCAGCATTCGGTCTAGCGCCTACAATGAGCAGTTCTTC.

This clonotype was observed at least ten times. This sequence may be a read error, since a much larger clone differs from it by one base. The J gene is TRBJ2-1, the V gene TRBV7-3; 11 bases match TRBD2. CDR3 length: 14 amino acids. Germline CDR1 reads SGHTA; CDR2 reads FQGTGA. J lost 5 bases, V lost 5 bases, and 2 bases had no gene match. The CDR3 region has the DNA TGTGCCAGCAGCACGGGACTAGCGGACAATGAGCAGTTCTTC. This translates into CASSTGLADNEQFF. The full variable domain, with the rest looked up from reference TRBV7-3 and TRBJ2-1, is GAGVSQTPSNKVTEKGKYVELRCDPISGHTALYWYRQSLGQGPEFLIYFQGTGAADDSGLPNDRFFAVRPEGSVSTLKIQRTERGDSAVYLCASSTGLADNEQFFGPGTRLTVL.

This clonotype came up many times. The rearrangement joins TRBV5-1 to TRBJ2-7; 7 bases fit TRBD1. V was clipped by 8 bases and J by 2 bases; unmatched bases: 7. This CDR3 is built from 13 residues. Germline V lookup: CDR1 SGHRS, CDR2 YFSETQ. The CDR3 protein is CASRPGQAYEQYF. The CDR3 region has the DNA TGCGCCAGTCGCCCAGGACAGGCCTACGAGCAGTACTTC. Full variable domain (remainder filled in from reference TRBV5-1 and TRBJ2-7): KAGVTQTPRYLIKTRGQQVTLSCSPISGHRSVSWYQQTPGQGLQFLFEYFSETQRNKGNFPGRFSGRQFSNSRSEMNVSTLELGDSALYLCASRPGQAYEQYFGPGTRLTVT.

This clonotype was counted many times. The genes are TRBV11-2 and TRBJ1-1; D may be TRBD1 (6 bases). Trimming removed 5 bases at V and 5 bases at J, with 12 bases between. The germline V gene encodes CDR1 SGHAT and CDR2 FQNNGV. This CDR3 spans 13 amino acids. The CDR3 here is CASSAQGRTEAFF. In nucleotides, the CDR3 is TGTGCCAGCAGCGCACAGGGACGAACTGAAGCTTTCTTT.

The chain joins TRBV20-1 to TRBJ2-4, with a weak D call TRBD2 (6 bases). CDR3 length: 16 residues. Trimming removed 0 bases from V and 6 bases from J, with 18 bases in between. The germline V gene encodes CDR1 DFQATT and CDR2 SNEGSKA (reference sequence). The CDR3 loop is CSARDRERAGRNIQYF. The CDR3 DNA reads as TGCAGTGCTAGAGATCGGGAGAGGGCAGGACGAAACATTCAGTACTTC.

The table lists this clonotype with a few counts. The chain employs TRBV5-1 and TRBJ1-1, with D unresolved. Trimming took 4 bases from V and 0 from J, leaving 16 bases between them. Germline V gives CDR1 SGHRS, CDR2 YFSETQ. This CDR3 contains 16 residues. The CDR3 reads CASSGNPVGLNTEAFF. The CDR3 region has the DNA TGCGCCAGCAGCGGAAACCCGGTCGGATTGAACACTGAAGCTTTCTTT. Full variable domain (outside the CDR3, taken from reference TRBV5-1 and TRBJ1-1): KAGVTQTPRYLIKTRGQQVTLSCSPISGHRSVSWYQQTPGQGLQFLFEYFSETQRNKGNFPGRFSGRQFSNSRSEMNVSTLELGDSALYLCASSGNPVGLNTEAFFGQGTRLTVV.

This clonotype was seen ten or more times. This sequence joins TRBV30 and TRBJ2-1; the D is unclear. V dropped 4 bases and J dropped 3 bases, with 4 bases sitting between them. CDR1 and CDR2 from the germline V gene are GTSNPN and SVGIG (reference sequence). The CDR3 has 11 residues. DNA for the CDR3: TGTGCCTGGACGGACTACAATGAGCAGTTCTTC. It encodes CAWTDYNEQFF.

This clonotype was found many times. CDR3 in DNA: TGTGCCAGCAGCCAAGATCGGAGTAGCGGGGAGTTCTTC. As protein: CASSQDRSSGEFF. The genes are TRBV3-1 and TRBJ2-1; 8 nucleotides line up with TRBD2. CDR1 LGHDT and CDR2 YNNKEL come from the germline V gene (reference sequence). The length of the CDR3 is 13 residues. V was clipped by 0 bases and J by 14 bases; unmatched bases: 6.

Ten or more counts support this clonotype. This chain connects TRBV7-8 to TRBJ2-1, with 7 bases aligning to TRBD2. Germline V gene sequence: CDR1 SGHVS, CDR2 FQNEAQ. V lost 6 bases and J lost 6; bases outside the gene matches: 11. CDR3 size: 15 residues. In nucleotides, the CDR3 is TGTGCCAGCAGTCTGACTAGCCTTCTTCGCAATGAGCAGTTCTTC. Its protein product is CASSLTSLLRNEQFF.

The chain is built from TRBV5-5 and TRBJ1-3; perhaps TRBD1 as D (5 bases). The CDR3 spans 14 residues. V was cut by 2 bases and J by 2 bases, with 8 bases left in between. From germline, CDR1 is SGHKS and CDR2 YYEKEE (reference sequence). CDR3 sequence: CASSFGAPGNTIYF. The CDR3 region has the DNA TGTGCCAGCAGCTTCGGGGCCCCTGGAAACACCATATATTTT.

Note on this clonotype: It may be a read error: a sequence one base away is much more abundant. The rearrangement joins TRBV12-3 or TRBV12-4 to TRBJ2-7; D gene uncertain. This CDR3 region has 13 residues. In DNA form, the CDR3 reads TGTGCCAGCGGTTTCCGCGGATACTACGAGCAGTACTTC. The encoded protein is CASGFRGYYEQYF.

Ten or more counts support this clonotype. This rearrangement joins TRBV5-4 to TRBJ2-3; D may be TRBD2 (5 bases). V lost 4 bases and J 2 bases, leaving 11 bases between the germline ends. Germline CDR1 reads SGHNT; CDR2 reads YYREEE (reference sequence). The CDR3 is made up of 14 amino acids. CDR3 sequence: CASSAGPDTDTQYF. CDR3 coding DNA: TGTGCCAGCAGCGCGGGTCCTGACACAGATACGCAGTATTTT.

A remark on this clonotype: This may stem from a read error, because a much larger clone lies one nucleotide away. The chain uses TRBV5-1 and TRBJ2-3; tentatively, D is TRBD2 (5 bases). This CDR3 is 18 amino acids long. CDR1 SGHRS and CDR2 YFSETQ come from the germline V gene. CDR3 bases: TGCGCCAGCAGCTTGGACTCCCCTCGGCGGGTGAGCACAGATACGCAGTCTTTT. Residues: CASSLDSPRRVSTDTQSF. Variable domain in full (rest from reference TRBV5-1 and TRBJ2-3): KAGVTQTPRYLIKTRGQQVTLSCSPISGHRSVSWYQQTPGQGLQFLFEYFSETQRNKGNFPGRFSGRQFSNSRSEMNVSTLELGDSALYLCASSLDSPRRVSTDTQSFGPGTRLTVL.

This clonotype was counted ten times or more. The chain combines TRBV6-2 or TRBV6-3 with TRBJ2-1, with TRBD2 matching 8 bases. Trimming at V came to 8 bases and at J to 4 bases, leaving 7 bases not matched to a gene. Germline CDR1 is MNHEY and CDR2 is SVGEGT. The CDR3 is 14 residues long. CDR3 DNA: TGTGCCAGCCTAGGGACTAGGGGTTACAATGAGCAGTTCTTC. This codes for CASLGTRGYNEQFF.

Notes on this clonotype: This may be a read error: a much more frequent sequence differs by one nucleotide. The chain carries TRBV10-3 and TRBJ2-2, with 8 bases fitting TRBD2. CDR1 ENHRY and CDR2 SYGVKD come from the germline V gene. This CDR3 comprises 16 residues. CDR3 in amino acids: CATSGSGSKNTGELFF. The CDR3 DNA is TGTGCCACCAGTGGCAGCGGGAGCAAGAACACCGGGGAGCTGTTTTTT.

Of note for this clonotype: It may be a read error: a sequence one base away is much more abundant. The chain links TRBV20-1 to TRBJ1-5; D is possibly TRBD1 (5 bases). The germline CDR1 and CDR2 sequences are DFQATT and SNEGSKA (reference sequence). The CDR3 is made up of 15 amino acids. The CDR3 spells CSAREIQAEGQPQRF. In DNA form, the CDR3 reads TGCAGTGCTAGGGAAATACAGGCAGAGGGTCAGCCCCAGCGTTTT.

This clonotype was observed a handful of times. The V gene is TRBV6-5, the J gene TRBJ1-1; D not certain. Looked up from germline, CDR1 is MNHEY and CDR2 is SVGAGI. The V and J ends lost 0 bases and 6 bases respectively, with 8 bases between them. The CDR3 loop spans 13 amino acids. DNA for the CDR3: TGTGCCAGCAGTTACTCGGGGTCGGCTGAAGCTTTCTTT. Amino acid sequence: CASSYSGSAEAFF.

This clonotype was found a few times. The chain has TRBV7-2 and TRBJ2-5; 9 bases are a match to TRBD2. V was pared by 1 base and J by 1 base, with 4 bases of the junction left unmatched. CDR1 SGHTA and CDR2 FQGNSA come from the germline V gene. The CDR3 covers 16 residues. The CDR3 bases are TGTGCCAGCAGCTTAGTTGGCGGGAGGGCCCAAGAGACCCAGTACTTC. Translated: CASSLVGGRAQETQYF.

The chain recombines TRBV2 with TRBJ2-3; no reliable D call. The germline V gene encodes CDR1 SNHLY and CDR2 FYNNEI. V was trimmed by 4 bases and J by 5 bases, leaving 10 bases between them. This CDR3 comprises 13 residues. This CDR3 reads CASSADPLDTQYF. The CDR3 DNA sequence: TGTGCCAGCAGTGCGGATCCACTAGATACGCAGTATTTT. The variable domain in full, with the rest retrieved from reference TRBV2 and TRBJ2-3, is EPEVTQTPSHQVTQMGQEVILRCVPISNHLYFYWYRQILGQKVEFLVSFYNNEISEKSEIFDDQFSVERPDGSNFTLKIRSTKLEDSAMYFCASSADPLDTQYFGPGTRLTVL.

This clonotype was observed at least ten times. The chain employs TRBV5-8 and TRBJ1-1; D is unclear. V lost 1 base and J lost 4, with 11 bases in between. The germline CDR1 and CDR2 sequences are SGHTS and YDEGEE. The CDR3 consists of 14 residues. This CDR3 is CASSLSSPSTEAFF. The CDR3 nucleotides are TGTGCCAGCAGCTTGAGTAGCCCAAGCACTGAAGCTTTCTTT.